Below, 7 T cell receptor beta chains from the same sample are listed, as sequenced in a study of cytomegalovirus exposure and HLA in healthy donors. 13 Jbeta primers and 60 Vbeta primers were used for the PCR. Produced via immunoSEQ multiplex PCR; TCRdb's table is partial and in-frame only. The sample contains around 150,000 clones, roughly 79% of which appear only once. The sequenced material came from PBMCs. These receptors all come from a middle-aged woman in good health and CMV-seronegative.

The CDR3 is CAISDPGTSGRVGETQYF. Written as DNA, the CDR3 is TGTGCCATCAGTGACCCGGGGACTAGCGGGAGAGTGGGAGAGACCCAGTACTTC. The chain links TRBV10-3 to TRBJ2-5; the match to TRBD2 covers 14 bases. CDR3 length: 18 amino acids. The V and J ends lost 3 bases and 4 bases, in that order; junction bases with no gene match: 10. Germline lookup yields CDR1 ENHRY and CDR2 SYGVKD.

The chain carries TRBV30 and TRBJ2-7, with D perhaps TRBD2 (5 bases). The V end lost 0 bases, the J end lost 6 bases, and 15 bases lay between the germline ends. The V gene's germline CDR1 is GTSNPN and CDR2 SVGIG (reference sequence). CDR3 size: 14 residues. The chain's CDR3 is CAWSVPVSSSEQYF. In nucleotides, the CDR3 is TGTGCCTGGAGTGTACCGGTGTCTAGCAGCGAGCAGTACTTC. Full variable domain (rest looked up from reference TRBV30 and TRBJ2-7): SQTIHQWPATLVQPVGSPLSLECTVEGTSNPNLYWYRQAAGRGLQLLFYSVGIGQISSEVPQNLSASRPQDRQFILSSKKLLLSDSGFYLCAWSVPVSSSEQYFGPGTRLTVT.

The chain employs TRBV5-1 and TRBJ1-1; TRBD1 agrees at 7 bases. The length of the CDR3 is 14 residues. The germline V gene has CDR1 SGHRS and CDR2 YFSETQ. The V and J ends lost 4 bases and 4 bases, in that order; junction bases with no gene match: 7. The CDR3, as DNA: TGCGCCAGCAGCGCCACTACAGGGGTCACTGAAGCTTTCTTT. This sequence encodes CASSATTGVTEAFF.

As for this clone: The germline gene is not matched at one end of the junction; a read error may be the cause. The chain couples TRBV27 to TRBJ1-2; 7 nucleotides line up with TRBD1. This CDR3 contains 14 residues. From germline, CDR1 is MNHEY and CDR2 SMNVEV (reference sequence). CDR3 nucleotides: TGTGCCAGCGGATCTTCAGGGGGGTACTATGGCCACACCTTC. Translation gives CASGSSGGYYGHTF.

The V gene is TRBV19, the J gene TRBJ1-1, with 7 bases that match TRBD1. Germline lookup yields CDR1 LNHDA and CDR2 SQIVND (reference sequence). The CDR3 is made up of 17 amino acids. V lost 6 bases to trimming and J lost 1 base; unmatched junction nucleotides: 14. CDR3 protein: CASRKEQGWGSNTEAFF. CDR3 bases: TGTGCCAGTAGGAAAGAACAGGGGTGGGGTTCGAACACTGAAGCTTTCTTT.

The V and J genes are TRBV5-4 and TRBJ1-1; 7 positions match TRBD1. CDR1 is SGHNT, CDR2 YYREEE, per germline (reference sequence). This CDR3 has 14 residues. V shed 1 base, J shed 0 bases, and the junction held 0 bases outside the gene matches. For the CDR3, the DNA is TGTGCCAGCAGCTTGACAGGGGTGAACACTGAAGCTTTCTTT. Translating it yields CASSLTGVNTEAFF. Filled out from reference TRBV5-4 and TRBJ1-1, the complete variable domain reads ETGVTQSPTHLIKTRGQQVTLRCSSQSGHNTVSWYQQALGQGPQFIFQYYREEENGRGNFPPRFSGLQFPNYSSELNVNALELDDSALYLCASSLTGVNTEAFFGQGTRLTVV.

This clone was seen only a few times. V is TRBV6-1 and J is TRBJ2-3; no reliable D call. Germline lookup yields CDR1 MNHNS and CDR2 SASEGT. Between the trimmed V and J ends, which lost 2 bases and 5 bases, there was a span of 14 bases. The CDR3 length is 15 residues. CDR3 region: CASSELPSSGDTQYF. The CDR3 nucleotides read TGTGCCAGCAGTGAACTGCCGTCCTCGGGAGATACGCAGTATTTT.